These 14 T cell receptor beta chains were sequenced from one sample in a study of T cell repertoires in cytomegalovirus infection. TCRdb reprocessed the reads via MiXCR and lists one record per CDR3 protein. Of around 800,000 distinct CDR3 sequences in the sample, around a third were seen once. What these receptors recognize is not known. The sample consisted of cultured CD8+ T cells from PBMCs, taken from culture after CMV antigen stimulation. The origin of the receptors is a human donor in good health (CMV status not recorded). Some clones in this sample may be carry-over from other donors' samples.

In its sample, this clonotype was seen a few times. This chain joins TRBV25-1 and TRBJ2-3; D is undetermined. The CDR3 totals 14 residues. Germline assignment: CDR1 MGHDK and CDR2 SYGVNS. Trimming pared 2 bases from V and 4 bases from J, leaving 10 bases between. The DNA for the CDR3 is TGTGCCAGCAGTGAAGCGCATAGGGCAGATACGCAGTATTTT. Protein sequence: CASSEAHRADTQYF.

The chain recombines TRBV7-3 with TRBJ2-1, with D perhaps TRBD2 (5 bases). Trimming left V 5 bases short and J 12 bases short, with 23 bases between. CDR1 and CDR2 (germline): SGHTA, FQGTGA. The CDR3 consists of 15 residues. The CDR3, as DNA: TGTGCCAGCAGCCCGCCCTCTCAGCGGCGGAGGTGGCAGTTCTTC. As protein: CASSPPSQRRRWQFF.

This clonotype has more than one count but fewer than ten. This sequence joins TRBV28 and TRBJ2-3; possibly TRBD1 for D (6 bases). V was clipped by 4 bases and J by 4 bases, with 18 bases between them. From germline, CDR1 is MDHEN and CDR2 SYDVKM. The CDR3 runs 16 residues. CDR3 nucleotides: TGTGCCAGCAGTTGGAGACTACGAAAGGGGGCAGATACGCAGTATTTT. This encodes CASSWRLRKGADTQYF. The entire variable domain, with the rest obtained from reference TRBV28 and TRBJ2-3, is as follows: DVKVTQSSRYLVKRTGEKVFLECVQDMDHENMFWYRQDPGLGLRLIYFSYDVKMKEKGDIPEGYSVSREKKERFSLILESASTNQTSMYLCASSWRLRKGADTQYFGPGTRLTVL.

This chain connects TRBV4-1 to TRBJ1-1; a weak D match, TRBD1 (6 bases). The ends were cut back, 1 base at V and 0 bases at J, with 6 bases in the middle. The CDR3 runs to 14 residues. Germline V gene sequence: CDR1 MGHRA, CDR2 YSYEKL. DNA for the CDR3: TGCGCCAGCAGCCAAGCAGGGGTGAACACTGAAGCTTTCTTT. It is translated as CASSQAGVNTEAFF.

V and J are TRBV12-3 or TRBV12-4 and TRBJ2-1; the D gene is possibly TRBD2 (6 bases). CDR3 length: 15 residues. Trimming shortened V by 3 bases and J by 9 bases, and 18 bases separated the two germline ends. CDR3 nucleotides: TGTGCCAGCAGTTTCAGCCATACGGGGGAGGTTGAGCAGTTCTTC. Amino acids: CASSFSHTGEVEQFF.

This clonotype showed up just a few times. This rearrangement joins TRBV27 to TRBJ1-4; D is ambiguous. Germline V gene data show CDR1 as MNHEY and CDR2 as SMNVEV (reference sequence). CDR3 length: 16 residues. Between the trimmed V and J ends, which lost 6 bases and 4 bases, there was a span of 18 bases. The CDR3 sequence is CASSRSPWGLNEKLFF. CDR3 DNA: TGTGCCAGCAGCCGCTCACCGTGGGGTCTTAATGAAAAACTGTTTTTT.

The rearrangement links TRBV27 to TRBJ2-5; D might be TRBD1 or TRBD2, each matching 5 bases. The CDR3 is 16 amino acids. The V end lost 2 bases, the J end lost 5 bases, and 18 bases lay between the germline ends. Germline-derived CDR1 and CDR2 are MNHEY and SMNVEV (reference sequence). The CDR3 sequence is CASSLHGTGKGETQYF. The CDR3, as DNA: TGTGCCAGCAGTTTACACGGGACCGGAAAGGGGGAGACCCAGTACTTC.

This clonotype occurred a few times. The V gene is TRBV28, the J gene TRBJ2-7, with 11 bases that match TRBD2. CDR3 length: 16 residues. Trimming took 6 bases from V and 2 from J; bases not matched to a gene: 9. From germline, CDR1 is MDHEN and CDR2 SYDVKM. This chain's CDR3 is CASSPRLAGFAYEQYV. CDR3 coding DNA: TGTGCCAGCAGCCCCAGACTAGCGGGGTTCGCCTACGAGCAGTACGTC.

The sample holds many counts of this clonotype. The chain uses TRBV7-8 and TRBJ2-1; no definite D call. The CDR3 length is 12 residues. The V gene's germline CDR1 is SGHVS and CDR2 FQNEAQ. V was clipped by 2 bases and J by 9 bases, with 8 bases between them. The CDR3 sequence: CASSLFTTEQFF. In nucleotides, the CDR3 is TGTGCCAGCAGCTTATTTACGACTGAGCAGTTCTTC. Variable domain in full (rest from reference TRBV7-8 and TRBJ2-1): GAGVSQSPRYKVAKRGQDVALRCDPISGHVSLFWYQQALGQGPEFLTYFQNEAQLDKSGLPSDRFFAERPEGSVSTLKIQRTQQEDSAVYLCASSLFTTEQFFGPGTRLTVL.

The sample holds many counts of this clonotype. The chain couples TRBV6-2 or TRBV6-3 to TRBJ1-1; tentative D call: TRBD1 (5 bases). V was shortened by 10 bases and J by 1 base, with 10 bases between the two germline ends. The germline V gene has CDR1 MNHEY and CDR2 SVGEGT. The CDR3 runs 12 residues. DNA of the CDR3: TGTGCCACCGGGACGGGGAACACTGAAGCTTTCTTT. This codes for CATGTGNTEAFF.

This clonotype was detected ten times or more. The J gene is TRBJ1-2, the V gene TRBV7-9; D gene unclear. In germline, CDR1 is SEHNR, CDR2 FQNEAQ (reference sequence). Trimming took off 1 base at V and 0 bases at J, with 9 bases between the two ends. This CDR3 spans 15 amino acids. CDR3 nucleotide sequence: TGTGCCAGCAGCTTAGTCGGGAGAGCTAACTATGGCTACACCTTC. Translating it yields CASSLVGRANYGYTF.

This clonotype turned up a few times. The rearrangement joins TRBV7-6 to TRBJ1-2, with D possibly TRBD1 on 6 matching bases. Trimming stripped 0 bases from V and 2 bases from J, with 10 bases between. The germline V gene encodes CDR1 SGHVS and CDR2 FNYEAQ. CDR3 length: 15 residues. The CDR3 nucleotides are TGTGCCAGCAGCTTAGCCCAGGGGATGAACTATGGCTACACCTTC. Amino acid sequence: CASSLAQGMNYGYTF.

The chain recombines TRBV5-1 with TRBJ2-3; D uncertain. The V gene lost 6 bases and the J gene lost 4 bases, with 12 bases spanning the gap. Germline CDR1 reads SGHRS; CDR2 reads YFSETQ. The CDR3 totals 13 residues. The CDR3: CASTPSNADTQYF. Written as DNA, the CDR3 is TGCGCCAGCACCCCGTCCAACGCAGATACGCAGTATTTT. Variable domain in full (rest from reference TRBV5-1 and TRBJ2-3): KAGVTQTPRYLIKTRGQQVTLSCSPISGHRSVSWYQQTPGQGLQFLFEYFSETQRNKGNFPGRFSGRQFSNSRSEMNVSTLELGDSALYLCASTPSNADTQYFGPGTRLTVL.

This sequence joins TRBV7-9 and TRBJ2-2; 7 bases are a match to TRBD1. V shed 10 bases and J 0 bases; nucleotides not matched to a gene: 8. Germline assignment: CDR1 SEHNR and CDR2 FQNEAQ (reference sequence). The CDR3 contains 15 residues. The CDR3 coding sequence is TGTGCCAACAGACACGACAGGGCGAACACCGGGGAGCTGTTTTTT. It specifies CANRHDRANTGELFF.